What follows describes a single T cell receptor (beta chain). Antigen: not known. The sample is drawn from a study of OX40 agonist ivuxolimab in advanced cancers. Study summary: Three patients, one with hepatocellular carcinoma and two with cutaneous melanoma, responded partially. Study-wide findings and caveats: Researchers did not establish what antigens the expanded peripheral T cells target. At 0.1 to 3.0 mg/kg, clonal expansion of CD4+ and CD8+ blood T cells had occurred by week 6.

Sequencing used immunoSEQ multiplex PCR; TCRdb keeps in-frame clones, though not all of them. This table has about 82,000 clones, 65% to 90% appearing once. The CDR3 has 19 amino acids. Germline loops: CDR1 WSHSY, CDR2 SAAADI. V was clipped by 5 bases and J by 4 bases; unmatched bases: 19. The rearrangement uses TRBV10-2 and TRBJ2-5; 10 bases align to TRBD1. This TCR derives from an adult with an advanced solid tumor such as melanoma, head and neck, liver or kidney cancer. This specimen consisted of CD4+ or CD8+ T cells sorted from blood, obtained in a trial of the OX40 agonist ivuxolimab. The CDR3 sequence: CASSPDRGFKRVERETQYF. Here the CDR3 DNA reads TGCGCCAGCAGTCCGGACAGGGGGTTTAAACGCGTAGAAAGAGAGACCCAGTACTTC.